Below, 32 T cell receptor beta chains from the same sample are listed, as sequenced in a study of OX40 agonist ivuxolimab in advanced cancers. The library was produced with the immunoSEQ multiplex PCR assay. The immuneACCESS repertoire file appears here via TCRdb, limited to in-frame rearrangements. These files lack a portion of the clones; in checked studies, under half of the deficit traces to unresolved V genes, and the cause of the others is not known. The sample includes about 60,000 clones, with 65% to 90% observed a single time. The biggest ten clones account for around 0.6% of the sample. The sample in question was CD4+ or CD8+ T cells sorted from blood, obtained in a trial of the OX40 agonist ivuxolimab. The receptor set was obtained from an adult with an advanced solid tumor such as melanoma, head and neck, liver or kidney cancer.

The chain combines TRBV5-1 with TRBJ1-4; D ambiguous. V lost 4 bases to trimming and J lost 0 bases, with 10 bases between them. CDR1 is SGHRS and CDR2 is YFSETQ in the germline V gene. The CDR3 has 15 amino acids. CDR3 in amino acids: CASSPREATNEKLFF. CDR3 nucleotide sequence: TGCGCCAGCAGCCCCCGGGAGGCAACTAATGAAAAACTGTTTTTT.

The CDR3 bases are TGCGCCAGCAGCCAAGCCAGCGGGAGGGCTGGAGATACGCAGTATTTT. Its translation: CASSQASGRAGDTQYF. The gene calls are TRBV4-1 and TRBJ2-3, with 10 bases aligning to TRBD2. Germline-derived CDR1 and CDR2 are MGHRA and YSYEKL. CDR3 length equals 16 residues. Unmatched junction bases numbered 6, after V lost 1 base and J lost 5 bases.

Concerning this clone itself: One end of the junction fails to match germline, which may point to a read error. The V call is TRBV15, the J call TRBJ2-1; no clear D. The CDR3 totals 15 residues. The germline V gene encodes CDR1 LNHNV and CDR2 YYDKDF (reference sequence). CDR3 in DNA: TGTGCCACCAGCAGAGATCGAGGTAGCCCCCGCGAGCGGTTCTTC. This gives the protein CATSRDRGSPRERFF.

The chain uses TRBV5-8 and TRBJ1-1; D remains unclear. Trimming stripped 0 bases from V and 0 bases from J, with 6 bases between. The CDR3 sequence is 14 residues long. The germline V gene has CDR1 SGHTS and CDR2 YDEGEE. CDR3 DNA sequence: TGTGCCAGCAGCTTGGGGTTGATGAACACTGAAGCTTTCTTT. Its protein product is CASSLGLMNTEAFF.

This clone was recorded only once. CDR3 sequence reads: CAISPGSTDTQYF. CDR3 bases: TGTGCCATCAGCCCCGGAAGCACAGATACGCAGTATTTT. The V gene is TRBV10-3, the J gene TRBJ2-3; D is unclear. CDR1 ENHRY and CDR2 SYGVKD come from the germline V gene. V gave up 6 bases and J gave up 0 bases, with 7 bases separating them. There are 13 residues in the CDR3.

The chain carries TRBV6-5 and TRBJ1-5, with D maybe TRBD1 (5 bases). This CDR3 spans 14 amino acids. Trimming pared 4 bases from V and 0 bases from J, leaving 7 bases between. Germline CDR1 and CDR2: MNHEY and SVGAGI. CDR3 loop: CASSSGYSNQPQHF. DNA for the CDR3: TGTGCCAGCAGTTCAGGGTATAGCAATCAGCCCCAGCATTTT.

V gene TRBV6-6 combines with J gene TRBJ2-1; 8 bases match TRBD2. J was trimmed by 7 bases and V by 5 bases; bases with no gene match: 7. The germline CDR1 and CDR2 sequences are MNHNY and SVGAGI (reference sequence). The CDR3 has 14 residues. The CDR3 DNA sequence: TGTGCCAGCAGTCCCCTCTCGGGGGGGAATGAGCAGTTCTTC. This codes for CASSPLSGGNEQFF.

This rearrangement joins TRBV21-1 to TRBJ2-7; the tabulated D call, TRBD2, remains unverified against the DNA. TRBV21-1 is designated a pseudogene. The CDR3 contains 18 residues. CDR3 in DNA: TGTGCCACCTCGACCGCCGGGACTAGCGGGAGGGTGGGAGGCGAGCAGTACTTC. As protein: CATSTAGTSGRVGGEQYF.

The rearrangement joins TRBV5-1 to TRBJ1-1; possible D gene TRBD1, 5 bases. The CDR3 is 15 amino acids. Germline-derived CDR1 and CDR2 are SGHRS and YFSETQ. Trimming took 4 bases from V and 1 from J, leaving 14 bases between them. The CDR3 sequence is CASSPDGAANTEAFF. The DNA for the CDR3 is TGCGCCAGCAGCCCCGACGGGGCGGCGAACACTGAAGCTTTCTTT.

The CDR3 loop reads CASSSPGTVRNSPLHF. The CDR3 DNA reads as TGTGCCAGCAGTTCCCCCGGCACCGTCAGGAATTCACCCCTCCACTTT. The genes are TRBV28 and TRBJ1-6; unclear D gene. Germline values: CDR1 MDHEN, CDR2 SYDVKM. V lost 4 bases, J lost 7 bases, and 17 bases lay in between. This CDR3 is built from 16 residues.

The chain is built from TRBV7-9 and TRBJ2-1, with a possible D match to TRBD1 (6 bases). Trimming shortened V by 5 bases and J by 0 bases, and 11 bases separated the two germline ends. CDR3 length: 15 residues. Germline CDR1 and CDR2: SEHNR and FQNEAQ (reference sequence). The CDR3 region is CASSTSGVSYNEQFF. CDR3 in DNA: TGTGCCAGCAGCACGTCAGGGGTCTCCTACAATGAGCAGTTCTTC.

The chain links TRBV11-3 to TRBJ2-3; D gene uncertain. CDR3 length: 14 residues. The ends were cut back, 2 bases at V and 0 bases at J, with 6 bases in the middle. Germline CDR1 and CDR2: SGHNT and YENEEA. The DNA for the CDR3 is TGTGCCAGCAGCTTAACGTCTAGCACAGATACGCAGTATTTT. Amino acids: CASSLTSSTDTQYF. The full variable domain, completed using reference TRBV11-3 and TRBJ2-3, is EAGVVQSPRYKIIEKKQPVAFWCNPISGHNTLYWYLQNLGQGPELLIRYENEEAVDDSQLPKDRFSAERLKGVDSTLKIQPAELGDSAVYLCASSLTSSTDTQYFGPGTRLTVL.

The CDR3, as DNA: TGCGCCAGCAGCCAAGGATGGGCGACTAACAATGAGCAGTTCTTC. Amino acid sequence: CASSQGWATNNEQFF. The chain links TRBV4-3 to TRBJ2-1; D perhaps matches TRBD2 (5 bases). Germline loops: CDR1 LGHNA, CDR2 YSLEER. CDR3 length equals 15 residues. With 1 base removed from V and 5 bases from J, the gap between germline ends came to 12 bases.

The V and J genes are TRBV18 and TRBJ1-5; TRBD1 aligns across 11 bases. CDR1 and CDR2 (germline): KGHSH, LQKENI. The CDR3 runs to 15 residues. The J segment lost 6 bases and the V segment lost 2 bases, leaving 3 bases of the junction unmatched. The CDR3 here is CASSPSGQGAQPQHF. As DNA, the CDR3 is TGTGCCAGCTCACCATCCGGACAGGGGGCTCAGCCCCAGCATTTT.

The J gene is TRBJ2-1, the V gene TRBV5-1; D may be TRBD1 (6 bases). The V end was cut by 4 bases, the J end by 4 bases, with 15 bases between. The CDR3 runs 15 residues. CDR1 and CDR2 from the germline V gene are SGHRS and YFSETQ. CDR3 loop: CASSPQGISYNEQFF. The CDR3, as DNA: TGCGCCAGCAGCCCACAGGGAATCTCGTACAATGAGCAGTTCTTC.

This clone appeared a single time. The rearrangement joins TRBV5-4 to TRBJ2-1; 8 nucleotides agree with TRBD2. The trim removed 0 bases at V and 0 bases at J, leaving 2 bases unmatched. This CDR3 is built from 16 residues. Germline-derived CDR1 and CDR2 are SGHNT and YYREEE (reference sequence). Here the CDR3 reads CASSLARGGSYNEQFF. The CDR3 DNA reads TGTGCCAGCAGCTTGGCCCGGGGGGGCTCCTACAATGAGCAGTTCTTC.

This clone was found once. The chain uses TRBV7-2 and TRBJ2-7, with 13 bases that match TRBD2. The V and J ends lost 5 bases and 4 bases, in that order; junction bases with no gene match: 11. This CDR3 has 17 residues. Looked up from germline, CDR1 is SGHTA and CDR2 is FQGNSA. Here the CDR3 DNA reads TGTGCCAGCAGCCCAAGGACTAGCGGGAGAACGGGTTACGAGCAGTACTTC. Translation gives CASSPRTSGRTGYEQYF.

This chain uses TRBV30 with TRBJ2-7, with 7 nucleotides matching TRBD1. The V gene end was trimmed by 7 bases and the J gene end by 2 bases; junction bases not matched to a gene: 8. This CDR3 region has 13 residues. Germline V gene sequence: CDR1 GTSNPN, CDR2 SVGIG (reference sequence). This CDR3 is CAFKLGTAYEQYF. In DNA, the CDR3 is TGTGCCTTTAAACTCGGGACAGCCTACGAGCAGTACTTC.

The chain combines TRBV27 with TRBJ2-1; 7 bases map to TRBD1. The CDR3 loop spans 15 amino acids. Per germline, CDR1 MNHEY and CDR2 SMNVEV (reference sequence). With 9 bases clipped from V and 3 bases from J, the junction kept 11 bases outside the gene matches. Here the CDR3 reads CASNSIRQGYNEQFF. In nucleotides, the CDR3 is TGTGCCAGTAATTCAATTAGACAGGGCTACAATGAGCAGTTCTTC.

The chain joins TRBV6-5 to TRBJ2-1; the D gene could be TRBD1 or TRBD2 (5 bases each). Germline-derived CDR1 and CDR2 are MNHEY and SVGAGI. V was cut by 2 bases and J by 9 bases, with 14 bases left in between. The length of the CDR3 is 14 residues. CDR3 amino acids: CASSYGSGLGEQFF. The CDR3 coding sequence is TGTGCCAGCAGTTACGGTTCGGGGCTGGGTGAGCAGTTCTTC.

This clone was counted a single time. The V gene is TRBV29-1, the J gene TRBJ2-5; no definite D call. V dropped 5 bases and J dropped 5 bases, with 12 bases sitting between them. This CDR3 is built from 12 residues. Germline CDR1 SQVTM, CDR2 ANQGSEA. The chain's CDR3 is CSVSGPSETQYF. The DNA for the CDR3 is TGCAGCGTTTCAGGCCCCAGCGAGACCCAGTACTTC.

The chain combines TRBV19 with TRBJ2-2; D not certain. The length of the CDR3 is 14 residues. Trimming pared 7 bases from V and 4 bases from J, leaving 13 bases between. CDR1 and CDR2 (germline): LNHDA, SQIVND (reference sequence). In DNA form, the CDR3 reads TGTGCCAGTAATGTGAATGTTGGCACCGGGGAGCTGTTTTTT. Translated: CASNVNVGTGELFF.

This sequence joins TRBV12-5 and TRBJ2-3; D remains ambiguous. V was cut by 3 bases and J by 2 bases, with 12 bases left in between. CDR3 size: 15 residues. The germline V gene encodes CDR1 LGHNT and CDR2 FRNRAP. This CDR3 is CASGLGLLDTDTQYF. The DNA for the CDR3 is TGTGCTAGTGGTTTAGGCCTATTAGACACAGATACGCAGTATTTT.

This chain joins TRBV7-2 and TRBJ2-7; 9 nucleotides agree with TRBD1. The CDR3 has 13 residues. The ends lost 5 bases at V and 6 bases at J; junction bases unmatched: 5. Germline V lookup: CDR1 SGHTA, CDR2 FQGNSA. The CDR3 spells CASSRDRVREQYF. In DNA, the CDR3 is TGTGCCAGCAGCCGGGACAGGGTACGCGAGCAGTACTTC.

This clone occurred a few times. The rearrangement joins TRBV27 to TRBJ1-1; possible D gene TRBD1, 6 bases. The CDR3 is 15 residues long. Trimming took 5 bases from V and 3 from J, leaving 16 bases between them. Per germline, CDR1 MNHEY and CDR2 SMNVEV (reference sequence). CDR3 sequence (DNA): TGTGCCAGCAGTATTTACACAGGGAGCCACACTGAAGCTTTCTTT. Encoded protein: CASSIYTGSHTEAFF.

This chain uses TRBV10-3 with TRBJ2-1; the match to TRBD2 covers 7 bases. The CDR3 has 14 amino acids. Germline CDR1 is ENHRY and CDR2 is SYGVKD. The V segment lost 8 bases and the J segment 6 bases; nucleotides outside the gene matches: 10. CDR3 nucleotides: TGTGCCATCCGGGGGAGGGAGGGCCCCAATGAGCAGTTCTTC. It codes for CAIRGREGPNEQFF.

V usage is TRBV5-1 and J usage is TRBJ1-4; 10 bases align to TRBD1. The J segment lost 8 bases and the V segment lost 3 bases, leaving 4 bases of the junction unmatched. Germline V lookup: CDR1 SGHRS, CDR2 YFSETQ. CDR3 length equals 14 residues. The CDR3 bases are TGCGCCAGCAGCTCGGGGACAGGGGAAGAAAAACTGTTTTTT. Translation: CASSSGTGEEKLFF.

This chain connects TRBV2 to TRBJ2-1, with a weak D call TRBD2 (5 bases). Deletions cut 6 bases from V and 0 bases from J, with 15 bases between. Germline-derived CDR1 and CDR2 are SNHLY and FYNNEI. The CDR3 extends over 16 amino acids. CDR3 nucleotides: TGTGCCAGCAGGGTTTCGGCCGGGGACTCCTACAATGAGCAGTTCTTC. Residues: CASRVSAGDSYNEQFF. The entire variable domain, with the rest obtained from reference TRBV2 and TRBJ2-1, is as follows: EPEVTQTPSHQVTQMGQEVILRCVPISNHLYFYWYRQILGQKVEFLVSFYNNEISEKSEIFDDQFSVERPDGSNFTLKIRSTKLEDSAMYFCASRVSAGDSYNEQFFGPGTRLTVL.

The chain couples TRBV10-3 to TRBJ1-2; weak D call: TRBD1 (5 bases). V was clipped by 3 bases and J by 8 bases, with 10 bases between them. This CDR3 contains 12 residues. CDR1 is ENHRY, CDR2 SYGVKD, per germline. The CDR3 spells CAISETGRGYTF. CDR3 DNA sequence: TGTGCCATCAGTGAAACAGGAAGGGGCTACACCTTC.

V usage is TRBV6-1 and J usage is TRBJ2-1, with D possibly matching TRBD1 (5 bases). V lost 7 bases to trimming and J lost 0 bases, with 10 bases between them. This CDR3 has 14 amino acids. Germline loops: CDR1 MNHNS, CDR2 SASEGT. This chain's CDR3 is CASTRQGSYNEQFF. CDR3 nucleotides: TGTGCCAGCACCCGCCAGGGCTCCTACAATGAGCAGTTCTTC.

The gene calls are TRBV5-1 and TRBJ1-5, with D perhaps matching TRBD1 (5 bases). Trimming took 5 bases from V and 1 from J, leaving 16 bases between them. The germline V gene encodes CDR1 SGHRS and CDR2 YFSETQ. This CDR3 contains 16 residues. CDR3 coding DNA: TGCGCCAGCAGGTTGACAGCGCCCTTGAGCAATCAGCCCCAGCATTTT. It specifies CASRLTAPLSNQPQHF.

This clone showed up just a few times. This rearrangement joins TRBV5-4 to TRBJ2-5; TRBD2 matches 9 bases. Germline V CDR1 and CDR2: SGHNT, YYREEE (reference sequence). This CDR3 has 16 residues. V gave up 0 bases and J gave up 5 bases; unmatched junction bases: 8. The CDR3 region is CASSLEGLAGGETQYF. The CDR3 DNA reads TGTGCCAGCAGCTTGGAGGGACTAGCCGGTGGGGAGACCCAGTACTTC.